The text below deals with one T cell receptor (beta chain). The data originate from a study of CD8+ T cells in alopecia areata. Extracted from the samples, RNA was reverse transcribed into cDNA to serve as the sequencing template. The method was immunoSEQ multiplex PCR; TCRdb's version includes in-frame clones alone and lacks a portion of them. The sample records about 99,000 clones, around three fifths being singletons. V was pared by 6 bases and J by 2 bases, with 16 bases between. CDR1 and CDR2 from the germline V gene are SQVTM and ANQGSEA. CDR3 size: 14 residues. The V and J genes are TRBV29-1 and TRBJ1-1, with no clear D. Sequences were obtained from CD4+ T cells sorted from blood. The clonotype originates from a human donor in good health. The CDR3 spells CSVSSRVSNTEAFF. As DNA, the CDR3 is TGCAGCGTCTCCTCTCGGGTCTCCAACACTGAAGCTTTCTTT. Full variable domain (remainder filled in from reference TRBV29-1 and TRBJ1-1): SAVISQKPSRDICQRGTSLTIQCQVDSQVTMMFWYRQQPGQSLTLIATANQGSEATYESGFVIDKFPISRPNLTFSTLTVSNMSPEDSSIYLCSVSSRVSNTEAFFGQGTRLTVV.